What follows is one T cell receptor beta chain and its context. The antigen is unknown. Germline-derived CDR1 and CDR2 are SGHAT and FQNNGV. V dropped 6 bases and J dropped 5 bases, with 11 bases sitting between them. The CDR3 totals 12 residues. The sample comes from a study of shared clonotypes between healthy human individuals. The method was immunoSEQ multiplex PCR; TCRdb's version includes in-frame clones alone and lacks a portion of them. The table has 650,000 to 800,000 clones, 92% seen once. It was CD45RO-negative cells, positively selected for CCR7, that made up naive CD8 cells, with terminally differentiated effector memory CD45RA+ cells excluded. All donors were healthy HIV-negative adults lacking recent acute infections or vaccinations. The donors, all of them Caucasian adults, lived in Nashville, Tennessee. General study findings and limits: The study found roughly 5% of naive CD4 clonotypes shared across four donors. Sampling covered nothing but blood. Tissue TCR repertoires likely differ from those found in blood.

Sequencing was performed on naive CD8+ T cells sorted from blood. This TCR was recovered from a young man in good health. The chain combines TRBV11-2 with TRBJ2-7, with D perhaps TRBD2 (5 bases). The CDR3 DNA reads TGTGCCAGCAGGTTACTAGTCCACGAGCAGTACTTC. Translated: CASRLLVHEQYF.